The T cell receptor beta chain under discussion was sequenced for a study of shared clonotypes between healthy human individuals. Clones were read by immunoSEQ multiplex PCR, and TCRdb kept only the in-frame ones, dropping some. The sample includes under 2,000,000 clones, approximately 94% seen only once; the top ten take roughly 1.2%. V lost 0 bases, J lost 5 bases, and 13 bases lay in between. The CDR3 is made up of 15 amino acids. CDR1 is MNHEY and CDR2 is SMNVEV in the germline V gene (reference sequence). The naive CD8 subset, CD45RO-negative cells positively selected for CCR7, excluded terminally differentiated effector memory CD45RA+ cells. Every contributor of samples was a Caucasian grown-up residing in Nashville, Tennessee.

The TCR originated in a man aged 18 to 29 in good health. Material for sequencing was naive CD8+ T cells sorted from blood. This sequence joins TRBV27 and TRBJ1-1; D not resolved. The CDR3 DNA is TGTGCCAGCAGTTTATCTTTAAGCCTGGGAACTGAAGCTTTCTTT. It is translated as CASSLSLSLGTEAFF.